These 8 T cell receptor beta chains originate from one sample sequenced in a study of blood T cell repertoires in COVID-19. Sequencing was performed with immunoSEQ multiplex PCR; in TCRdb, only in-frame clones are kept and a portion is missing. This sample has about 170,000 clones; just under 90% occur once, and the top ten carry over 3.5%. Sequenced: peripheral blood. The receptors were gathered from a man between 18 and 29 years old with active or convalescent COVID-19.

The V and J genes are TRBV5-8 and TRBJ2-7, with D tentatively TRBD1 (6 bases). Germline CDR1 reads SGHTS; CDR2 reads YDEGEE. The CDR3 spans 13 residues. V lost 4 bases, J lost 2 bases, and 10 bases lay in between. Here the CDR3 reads CASSTGQTYEQYV. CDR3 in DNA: TGTGCCAGCAGCACCGGACAGACCTACGAGCAGTACGTC.

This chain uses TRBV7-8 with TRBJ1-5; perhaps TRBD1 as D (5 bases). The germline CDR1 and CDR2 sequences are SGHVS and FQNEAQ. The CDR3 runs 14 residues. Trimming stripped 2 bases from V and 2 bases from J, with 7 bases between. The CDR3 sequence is CASSLRGGNQPQHF. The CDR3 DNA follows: TGTGCCAGCAGCTTACGGGGGGGCAATCAGCCCCAGCATTTT.

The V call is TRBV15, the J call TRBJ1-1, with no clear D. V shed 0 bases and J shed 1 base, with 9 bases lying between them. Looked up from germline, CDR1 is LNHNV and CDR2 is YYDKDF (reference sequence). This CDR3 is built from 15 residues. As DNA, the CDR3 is TGTGCCACCAGCAGAGAACCGACGGGGAACACTGAAGCTTTCTTT. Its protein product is CATSREPTGNTEAFF.

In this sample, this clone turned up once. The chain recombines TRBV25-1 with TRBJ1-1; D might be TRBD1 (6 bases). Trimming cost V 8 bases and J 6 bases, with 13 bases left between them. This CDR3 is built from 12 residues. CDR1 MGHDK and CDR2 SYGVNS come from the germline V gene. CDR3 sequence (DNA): TGTGCCAGCTTGGGGGACAAATCTGAAGCTTTCTTT. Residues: CASLGDKSEAFF.

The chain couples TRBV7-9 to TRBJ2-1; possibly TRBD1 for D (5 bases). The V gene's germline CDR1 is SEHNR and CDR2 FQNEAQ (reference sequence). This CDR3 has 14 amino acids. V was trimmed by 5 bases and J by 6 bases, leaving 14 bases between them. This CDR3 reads CASSLRATGNEQFF. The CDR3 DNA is TGTGCCAGCAGCCTCAGGGCGACTGGCAATGAGCAGTTCTTC.

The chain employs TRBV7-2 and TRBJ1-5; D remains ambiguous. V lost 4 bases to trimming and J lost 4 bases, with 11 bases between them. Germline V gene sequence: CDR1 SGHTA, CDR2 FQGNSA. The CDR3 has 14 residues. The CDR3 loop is CASSSDAGNQPQHF. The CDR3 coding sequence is TGTGCCAGCAGCTCAGACGCAGGAAATCAGCCCCAGCATTTT.

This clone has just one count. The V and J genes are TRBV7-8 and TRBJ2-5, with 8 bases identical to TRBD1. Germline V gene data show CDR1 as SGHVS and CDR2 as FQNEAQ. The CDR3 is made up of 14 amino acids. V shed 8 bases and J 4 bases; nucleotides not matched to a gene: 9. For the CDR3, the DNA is TGTGCCAGCGGAGAACGGACAGGGCCAGAGACCCAGTACTTC. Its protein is CASGERTGPETQYF. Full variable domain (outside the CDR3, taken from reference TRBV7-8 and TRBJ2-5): GAGVSQSPRYKVAKRGQDVALRCDPISGHVSLFWYQQALGQGPEFLTYFQNEAQLDKSGLPSDRFFAERPEGSVSTLKIQRTQQEDSAVYLCASGERTGPETQYFGPGTRLLVL.

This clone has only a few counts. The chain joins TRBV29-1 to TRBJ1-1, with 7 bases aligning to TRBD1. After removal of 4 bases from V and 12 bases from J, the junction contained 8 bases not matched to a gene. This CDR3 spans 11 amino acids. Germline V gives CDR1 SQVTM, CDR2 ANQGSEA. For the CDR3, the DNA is TGCAGCGTTGTAGGGACAGCCCGGTCTTTCTTT. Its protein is CSVVGTARSFF.